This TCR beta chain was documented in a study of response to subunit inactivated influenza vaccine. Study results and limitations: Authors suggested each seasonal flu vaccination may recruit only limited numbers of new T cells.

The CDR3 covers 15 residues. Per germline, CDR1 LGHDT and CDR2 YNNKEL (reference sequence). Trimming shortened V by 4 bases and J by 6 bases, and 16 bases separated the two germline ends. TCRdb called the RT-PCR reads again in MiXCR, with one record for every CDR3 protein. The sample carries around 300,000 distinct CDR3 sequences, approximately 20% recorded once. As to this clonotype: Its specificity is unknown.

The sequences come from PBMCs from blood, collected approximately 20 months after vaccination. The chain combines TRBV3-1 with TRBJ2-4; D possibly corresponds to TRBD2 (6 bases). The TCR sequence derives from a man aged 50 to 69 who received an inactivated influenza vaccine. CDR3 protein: CASSLQTGRRNIQYF. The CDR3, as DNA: TGTGCCAGCAGCCTGCAGACCGGGAGACGAAACATTCAGTACTTC.